These 12 T cell receptor beta chains were all obtained from the same sample, sequenced in a study of cytomegalovirus exposure and HLA in healthy donors. The PCR made use of 60 Vbeta and 13 Jbeta primers. The repertoire was sequenced with immunoSEQ multiplex PCR; TCRdb's copy has only in-frame clones and lacks some. Among hundreds of thousands of clones listed, roughly 79% were seen once. The sample consisted of PBMCs. These receptors all stem from a woman between 40 and 50 years old in good health and CMV-seronegative.

The chain couples TRBV2 to TRBJ2-7; D may be TRBD2 (7 bases). V dropped 4 bases and J dropped 6 bases, with 19 bases sitting between them. Germline values: CDR1 SNHLY, CDR2 FYNNEI. The CDR3 consists of 15 residues. In DNA, the CDR3 is TGTGCCAGCAGTGGAGGGGGGGGGCTGGTAGGCGAGCAGTACTTC. This codes for CASSGGGGLVGEQYF.

The CDR3 spells CASSLTRGGFEAFF. CDR3 sequence (DNA): TGTGCCAGCAGCCTAACGAGGGGAGGCTTTGAAGCTTTCTTT. The gene calls are TRBV7-6 and TRBJ1-1, with D perhaps TRBD1 (5 bases). With 5 bases removed from V and 7 bases from J, the gap between germline ends came to 17 bases. The CDR3 runs to 14 residues. Looked up from germline, CDR1 is SGHVS and CDR2 is FNYEAQ.

The chain has TRBV28 and TRBJ2-7, with 9 bases fitting TRBD2. CDR1 MDHEN and CDR2 SYDVKM come from the germline V gene. Trimming took 8 bases from V and 6 from J; bases not matched to a gene: 8. The length of the CDR3 is 13 residues. CDR3 region: CASLAGGRREQYF. CDR3 in DNA: TGTGCCAGCCTCGCGGGGGGGCGGCGCGAGCAGTACTTC. Full variable domain (remainder filled in from reference TRBV28 and TRBJ2-7): DVKVTQSSRYLVKRTGEKVFLECVQDMDHENMFWYRQDPGLGLRLIYFSYDVKMKEKGDIPEGYSVSREKKERFSLILESASTNQTSMYLCASLAGGRREQYFGPGTRLTVT.

The genes are TRBV5-1 and TRBJ2-5; the D gene is possibly TRBD1 (5 bases). Gene TRBJ2-7 matches the end of the DNA better, so the J call may be wrong. CDR1 and CDR2 from the germline V gene are SGHRS and YFSETQ. This CDR3 contains 12 residues. CDR3: CASSRALDEQYF. The CDR3 nucleotides read TGCGCCAGCTCCAGGGCTTTGGACGAGCAGTACTTC.

V is TRBV7-6 and J is TRBJ2-3; TRBD2 agrees at 10 bases. The CDR3 has 16 residues. V shed 0 bases, J shed 8 bases, and the junction held 8 bases outside the gene matches. Germline V CDR1 and CDR2: SGHVS, FNYEAQ. CDR3 sequence reads: CASSLASASGGGTQYF. In DNA, the CDR3 is TGTGCCAGCAGCTTAGCGTCTGCTAGCGGGGGAGGTACGCAGTATTTT.

The J gene is TRBJ1-1, the V gene TRBV7-9; D remains unclear. This CDR3 comprises 13 residues. V lost 2 bases and J 11 bases, leaving 15 bases between the germline ends. Germline lookup yields CDR1 SEHNR and CDR2 FQNEAQ (reference sequence). The CDR3, as DNA: TGTGCCAGCAGCTTACTATACCAACCTAGGGCTTTCTTT. Amino acids: CASSLLYQPRAFF.

This clone showed up just once. The chain employs TRBV4-1 and TRBJ2-1; TRBD1 aligns across 9 bases. The CDR3 contains 18 residues. With V trimmed by 6 bases and J by 0 bases, 12 bases remained unmatched. CDR1 and CDR2 from the germline V gene are MGHRA and YSYEKL. The CDR3 here is CASSSQGAVTSSYNEQFF. The CDR3 nucleotides are TGCGCCAGCAGTTCACAGGGGGCCGTGACGAGCTCCTACAATGAGCAGTTCTTC.

The chain is built from TRBV4-1 and TRBJ1-1; TRBD1 agrees at 9 bases. With V trimmed by 4 bases and J by 10 bases, 10 bases remained unmatched. This CDR3 spans 14 amino acids. Germline V CDR1 and CDR2: MGHRA, YSYEKL. CDR3 region: CASSLGTGSFRAFF. For the CDR3, the DNA is TGCGCCAGCAGCCTCGGGACAGGGAGTTTCCGAGCTTTCTTT.

J is TRBJ2-1 and V is TRBV5-4; 10 bases are shared with TRBD1. The V gene end was trimmed by 4 bases and the J gene end by 8 bases; junction bases not matched to a gene: 9. The CDR3 is 15 residues long. CDR1 and CDR2 (germline): SGHNT, YYREEE (reference sequence). CDR3 amino acids: CASSEGDRGLHEQFF. CDR3 sequence (DNA): TGTGCCAGCAGCGAAGGGGACAGGGGTCTGCATGAGCAGTTCTTC.

This sequence joins TRBV30 and TRBJ1-5, with 7 nucleotides matching TRBD1. The germline V gene encodes CDR1 GTSNPN and CDR2 SVGIG (reference sequence). The CDR3 consists of 13 residues. The V and J ends lost 0 bases and 5 bases, in that order; junction bases with no gene match: 1. The chain's CDR3 is CAWSVDRDQPQHF. Here the CDR3 DNA reads TGTGCCTGGAGTGTAGACAGGGATCAGCCCCAGCATTTT.

This chain joins TRBV7-2 and TRBJ2-1; D not resolved. CDR3 length: 14 residues. V was cut by 1 base and J by 7 bases, with 11 bases left in between. The germline V gene has CDR1 SGHTA and CDR2 FQGNSA. This chain's CDR3 is CASSLDPTTNEQFF. The CDR3, as DNA: TGTGCCAGCAGCTTAGACCCGACAACGAATGAGCAGTTCTTC. The whole variable domain, remainder taken from reference TRBV7-2 and TRBJ2-1, is GAGVSQSPSNKVTEKGKDVELRCDPISGHTALYWYRQSLGQGLEFLIYFQGNSAPDKSGLPSDRFSAERTGGSVSTLTIQRTQQEDSAVYLCASSLDPTTNEQFFGPGTRLTVL.

This rearrangement joins TRBV6-1 to TRBJ2-7, with TRBD1 matching over 12 bases. Trimming cost V 5 bases and J 6 bases; bases outside gene matches: 8. In germline, CDR1 is MNHNS, CDR2 SASEGT. The CDR3 is 15 amino acids. The CDR3 DNA reads TGTGCCAGCAGTTCGACCGGGACAGGGGGCCGCGAGCAGTACTTC. This codes for CASSSTGTGGREQYF.